The source of this TCR beta chain is a study of blood T cell repertoires in COVID-19. Study summary: Samples taken during acute and convalescent COVID-19 were collected in the United States, Italy and Spain. PBMCs, B-cell-depleted T cells, or T cells provided the cDNA or gDNA that made up the material.

In the authors' methods: Reference gene primer amplification gave estimated nucleated cell counts. Assay used: immunoSEQ multiplex PCR; TCRdb lists only in-frame clones, some missing. The V and J calls and clone size are taken from that table; D and trimming were inferred from the DNA. The sample consists of 330,000 or so clones, 89% of them appearing once. CDR1 and CDR2 from the germline V gene are SGHRS and YFSETQ. The CDR3 runs to 14 residues. Trimming took 3 bases from V and 4 from J, leaving 10 bases between them. This clone came up once. Sequencing input: peripheral blood. The origin of this receptor is an older woman with COVID-19, enrolled during active disease. The chain uses TRBV5-1 and TRBJ2-2; a possible D gene is TRBD1 (6 bases). CDR3 sequence reads: CASSYGQSTGELFF. The CDR3 DNA is TGCGCCAGCAGCTACGGACAGTCCACCGGGGAGCTGTTTTTT.